This T cell receptor beta chain derives from a study of T cells after yellow fever vaccination. Deletions cut 2 bases from V and 3 bases from J, with 16 bases between. CDR3 length: 16 residues. CDR1 and CDR2 (germline): KGHSH, LQKENI. Study conclusions and caveats: Reappearing after the booster were most of the clones from primary vaccination (about 96% CD4, 75% to 90% CD8). Contaminating bulk clonotypes could be abundant in FACS-sorted repertoires. CD4 and CD8 compartments shared a small share of clonotypes, likely from convergent recombination.

TCR cDNA, made by 5'RACE template switching, carried an added universal primer site and UMIs. Via MiXCR, TCRdb re-called the 5' RACE reads, giving one row per CDR3 protein. The sample shows about 630,000 distinct CDR3 sequences, more than 9% of them seen only once. There are a few counts of this clonotype. Its antigen is undetermined. This TCR was sampled from a man younger than 45 who received the YFV17D yellow fever vaccine. The sequencing here drew on PBMCs, taken on the day of the yellow fever booster vaccination. V is TRBV18 and J is TRBJ2-5; no reliable D call. The CDR3 protein is CASSPIGREVEETQYF. The CDR3 nucleotides are TGTGCCAGCTCACCAATCGGAAGAGAGGTGGAAGAGACCCAGTACTTC. Variable domain in full (rest from reference TRBV18 and TRBJ2-5): NAGVMQNPRHLVRRRGQEARLRCSPMKGHSHVYWYRQLPEEGLKFMVYLQKENIIDESGMPKERFSAEFPKEGPSILRIQQVVRGDSAAYFCASSPIGREVEETQYFGPGTRLLVL.